Shown below are 5 T cell receptor beta chains from a single sample sequenced in a study of T cells in Graves' hyperthyroidism and ophthalmopathy. RNA transcripts served as the template for amplifying TCR beta CDR3 regions. First-round RT-PCR targeting the TCR CDR3 was performed with the HTBI primer set. TCRdb analysed the multiplex PCR reads with MiXCR anew, one entry per CDR3 protein. Of 400,000 to 550,000 distinct CDR3 sequences listed, approximately 25% are singletons. Sequencing was done on a sample of blood. These receptors all stem from a woman aged 30 to 39 with Graves' ophthalmopathy.

This clonotype was seen repeatedly, ten times or more. The chain couples TRBV5-6 to TRBJ1-2, with D tentatively TRBD1 (5 bases). Germline V gives CDR1 SGHDT, CDR2 YYEEEE. The CDR3 length is 16 residues. V lost 0 bases to trimming and J lost 8 bases, with 20 bases between them. The CDR3 sequence: CASSLAGWGPSSGYTF. DNA of the CDR3: TGTGCCAGCAGCTTGGCCGGCTGGGGCCCTAGTTCGGGCTACACCTTC.

This clonotype has at least ten counts. The chain has TRBV6-5 and TRBJ1-2; 9 positions agree with TRBD1. This CDR3 is built from 14 residues. Germline CDR1 and CDR2: MNHEY and SVGAGI. Unmatched junction bases numbered 6, after V lost 5 bases and J lost 5 bases. CDR3 DNA: TGTGCCAGCAGTAACCCGGGGACAGGGTATGGCTACACCTTC. Translation: CASSNPGTGYGYTF.

This rearrangement joins TRBV12-3 or TRBV12-4 to TRBJ1-4; D is possibly TRBD1 (6 bases). There are 14 residues in the CDR3. Trimming took off 7 bases at V and 5 bases at J, with 14 bases between the two ends. The CDR3 sequence is CASNYGTQNEKLFF. The CDR3 DNA reads TGTGCCAGCAACTATGGGACACAGAATGAAAAACTGTTTTTT.

At least ten counts were recorded for this clonotype. The rearrangement uses TRBV6-1 and TRBJ1-1; maybe TRBD1 (5 bases). Per germline, CDR1 MNHNS and CDR2 SASEGT. V dropped 7 bases and J dropped 7 bases, with 10 bases sitting between them. The CDR3 has 11 residues. The CDR3 sequence: CASNQGVEAFF. CDR3 nucleotides: TGTGCCAGCAATCAGGGTGTTGAAGCTTTCTTT.

The rearrangement uses TRBV28 and TRBJ2-5, with 7 nucleotides matching TRBD2. The CDR3 length is 15 residues. The germline V gene has CDR1 MDHEN and CDR2 SYDVKM. V was pared by 7 bases and J by 1 base, with 9 bases of the junction left unmatched. Written as DNA, the CDR3 is TGTGCCAGCAACCTTAGCGGGCCACCCCAAGAGACCCAGTACTTC. It specifies CASNLSGPPQETQYF.